This T cell receptor beta chain came from a study of blood T cell repertoires in COVID-19. About the study: Samples representing acute and convalescent COVID-19 were sourced from the United States, Italy and Spain.

This clone was detected only a few times. With 7 bases removed from V and 7 bases from J, the gap between germline ends came to 10 bases. The germline gives CDR1 SNHLY, CDR2 FYNNEI. The CDR3 sequence is 11 residues long. The table came from immunoSEQ multiplex PCR; TCRdb's copy has only in-frame clones and leaves some out. Of 150,000 to 200,000 clones in the sample, 90% to 95% were seen once. The chain links TRBV2 to TRBJ1-2, with no clear D. The sequencing sample was made of peripheral blood. This TCR was sampled from a woman between 45 and 65 years old with acute or convalescent COVID-19. CDR3 coding DNA: TGTGCCAGCAACCAGGTTGGTGGCTACACCTTC. Translating it yields CASNQVGGYTF.